This T cell receptor (beta chain) stems from a study of radiation and T cells in renal cell carcinoma. General study points: In blood, top tumor clones expanded by 2 weeks, shrinking by 4.

V lost 5 bases and J 5 bases, leaving 19 bases between the germline ends. The CDR3 runs 16 residues. Germline CDR1 reads LNHDA; CDR2 reads SQIVND (reference sequence). Remarks on this clone: Antigen: not known.

The assay was immunoSEQ multiplex PCR, and TCRdb's table has in-frame clones only and misses some. In the table there are about 130,000 clones, around nine tenths of which are singletons. The time point here: baseline pretreatment blood. Noted treatment: 15 Gy SBRT to primary tumor, nephrectomy 4 weeks later. Clear cell pathology was present in this patient's renal cell carcinoma. Sequencing was performed on blood, taken from a patient whose treatment included radiotherapy and nephrectomy. This clonotype originated in a woman between 50 and 59 years old with renal cell carcinoma. V is TRBV19 and J is TRBJ2-1, with D possibly matching TRBD2 (7 bases). The CDR3 coding sequence is TGTGCCAGTAGTCTAACGGGGGGCTTCACCCACAATGAGCAGTTCTTC. This gives the protein CASSLTGGFTHNEQFF.